The 21 T cell receptor beta chains given below trace back to one sample, sequenced in a study of blood T cell repertoires in COVID-19. The method was immunoSEQ multiplex PCR; TCRdb's version includes in-frame clones alone and lacks a portion of them. The sample gives some 46,000 clones, roughly four fifths of which show up once; under 25% is in the top ten. The sample comprised peripheral blood. The receptors originated from an older woman with acute or convalescent COVID-19.

V usage is TRBV3-1 (or the pseudogene TRBV3-2) and J usage is TRBJ1-4, with D tentatively TRBD1 (6 bases). The CDR3 runs 13 residues. Germline V lookup: CDR1 LGHDT, CDR2 YNNKEL (reference sequence). The V gene lost 4 bases and the J gene lost 13 bases, with 16 bases spanning the gap. The CDR3 DNA reads as TGTGCCAGCAGCCCCTCACCGGGGACAACACTGTTTTTT. Translating it yields CASSPSPGTTLFF.

The chain carries TRBV5-1 and TRBJ1-2, with 7 bases lining up with TRBD1. The germline CDR1 and CDR2 sequences are SGHRS and YFSETQ. The J segment lost 2 bases and the V segment lost 0 bases, leaving 7 bases of the junction unmatched. The CDR3 has 16 amino acids. This CDR3 reads CASSLARDSSNYGYTF. In nucleotides, the CDR3 is TGCGCCAGCAGCTTGGCCCGGGACAGCTCCAACTATGGCTACACCTTC. The full variable domain, its missing parts supplied by reference TRBV5-1 and TRBJ1-2, is KAGVTQTPRYLIKTRGQQVTLSCSPISGHRSVSWYQQTPGQGLQFLFEYFSETQRNKGNFPGRFSGRQFSNSRSEMNVSTLELGDSALYLCASSLARDSSNYGYTFGSGTRLTVV.

This clone came up once. J is TRBJ1-5 and V is TRBV12-3 or TRBV12-4; the D gene is possibly TRBD1 (5 bases). CDR3 length: 12 residues. Deletions cut 3 bases from V and 6 bases from J, with 6 bases between. The CDR3: CASSLGGQPQHF. The CDR3 DNA is TGTGCCAGCAGTTTGGGGGGTCAGCCCCAGCATTTT.

The chain uses TRBV10-3 and TRBJ1-1; the D is unclear. V was shortened by 10 bases and J by 4 bases, with 19 bases between the two germline ends. Germline lookup yields CDR1 ENHRY and CDR2 SYGVKD. This CDR3 region has 14 residues. DNA for the CDR3: TGTGCCACTGCGAGCGCGGAGATTGTCACTGAAGCTTTCTTT. Encoded protein: CATASAEIVTEAFF.

J is TRBJ2-2 and V is TRBV5-1; TRBD1 agrees at 11 bases. Germline-derived CDR1 and CDR2 are SGHRS and YFSETQ. This CDR3 is built from 16 residues. V lost 3 bases, J lost 1 base, and 2 bases stayed unmatched. The CDR3 spells CASSSGTGGNTGELFF. Written as DNA, the CDR3 is TGCGCCAGCAGCTCCGGGACAGGGGGGAACACCGGGGAGCTGTTTTTT.

The chain recombines TRBV19 with TRBJ1-3, with D hard to call. Germline V gene data show CDR1 as LNHDA and CDR2 as SQIVND (reference sequence). V lost 4 bases to trimming and J lost 7 bases, with 11 bases between them. The CDR3 totals 13 residues. The CDR3 sequence: CASSSGPANTIYF. DNA for the CDR3: TGTGCCAGTAGTAGCGGCCCAGCGAACACCATATATTTT.

This clone appeared a few times. V is TRBV5-8 and J is TRBJ2-7; 7 nucleotides agree with TRBD2. V lost 0 bases and J lost 3; bases outside the gene matches: 6. The CDR3 contains 15 residues. The germline V gene encodes CDR1 SGHTS and CDR2 YDEGEE. For the CDR3, the DNA is TGTGCCAGCAGCTTGGCCGCCGGGACTATCTACGAGCAGTACTTC. Protein sequence: CASSLAAGTIYEQYF.

The chain is built from TRBV4-3 and TRBJ2-3; a weak D match, TRBD2 (6 bases). There are 14 residues in the CDR3. With 0 bases removed from V and 4 bases from J, the gap between germline ends came to 8 bases. Germline V lookup: CDR1 LGHNA, CDR2 YSLEER. CDR3 amino acids: CASSQDTGADTQYF. Written as DNA, the CDR3 is TGCGCCAGCAGCCAAGATACGGGGGCAGATACGCAGTATTTT.

This clone was detected a few times. The chain recombines TRBV19 with TRBJ2-1; D possibly corresponds to TRBD2 (5 bases). Trimming left V 3 bases short and J 6 bases short, with 6 bases between. CDR1 LNHDA and CDR2 SQIVND come from the germline V gene (reference sequence). This CDR3 region has 12 residues. CDR3 protein: CASSISVNEQFF. CDR3 nucleotides: TGTGCCAGTAGTATTAGCGTCAATGAGCAGTTCTTC. The complete variable domain, with remaining parts taken from reference TRBV19 and TRBJ2-1, reads DGGITQSPKYLFRKEGQNVTLSCEQNLNHDAMYWYRQDPGQGLRLIYYSQIVNDFQKGDIAEGYSVSREKKESFPLTVTSAQKNPTAFYLCASSISVNEQFFGPGTRLTVL.

The rearrangement uses TRBV27 and TRBJ1-4; no firm D call. This CDR3 is built from 15 residues. V was shortened by 3 bases and J by 3 bases, with 11 bases between the two germline ends. Germline V lookup: CDR1 MNHEY, CDR2 SMNVEV (reference sequence). This CDR3 is CASSLAGRPNEKLFF. CDR3 sequence (DNA): TGTGCCAGCAGTTTGGCGGGGAGGCCTAATGAAAAACTGTTTTTT.

The chain employs TRBV18 and TRBJ1-2; 8 nucleotides align to TRBD1. Germline V gene lookup returns CDR1 KGHSH and CDR2 LQKENI. J was trimmed by 3 bases and V by 3 bases; bases with no gene match: 6. The CDR3 contains 15 residues. The DNA of the CDR3 is TGTGCCAGCTCACCCCAGACAGGGGTCGACTATGGCTACACCTTC. It is translated as CASSPQTGVDYGYTF. The complete variable domain, with remaining parts taken from reference TRBV18 and TRBJ1-2, reads NAGVMQNPRHLVRRRGQEARLRCSPMKGHSHVYWYRQLPEEGLKFMVYLQKENIIDESGMPKERFSAEFPKEGPSILRIQQVVRGDSAAYFCASSPQTGVDYGYTFGSGTRLTVV.

This sequence joins TRBV27 and TRBJ2-3, with D perhaps TRBD2 (5 bases). CDR1 is MNHEY, CDR2 SMNVEV, per germline (reference sequence). The V end was cut by 4 bases, the J end by 2 bases, with 10 bases between. This CDR3 spans 14 amino acids. In nucleotides, the CDR3 is TGTGCCAGCAGTTCGCTCGGGAACACAGATACGCAGTATTTT. It codes for CASSSLGNTDTQYF.

The V gene is TRBV7-9, the J gene TRBJ2-2, with D tentatively TRBD1 (6 bases). This CDR3 region has 14 residues. Per germline, CDR1 SEHNR and CDR2 FQNEAQ (reference sequence). Trimming took 6 bases from V and 1 from J, leaving 9 bases between them. CDR3 in amino acids: CASRETGNTGELFF. The CDR3 nucleotides are TGTGCCAGCAGGGAGACAGGGAACACCGGGGAGCTGTTTTTT.

CDR3 nucleotide sequence: TGTGCCAGCAGCCCTCTAGCGGGGGGGAACACCGGGGAGCTGTTTTTT. This gives the protein CASSPLAGGNTGELFF. The chain joins TRBV9 to TRBJ2-2; 11 nucleotides match TRBD2. This CDR3 spans 16 amino acids. In germline, CDR1 is SGDLS, CDR2 YYNGEE. With V trimmed by 4 bases and J by 1 base, 3 bases remained unmatched.

The rearrangement links TRBV19 to TRBJ1-2; D gene ambiguous. The germline V gene encodes CDR1 LNHDA and CDR2 SQIVND (reference sequence). Trimming stripped 3 bases from V and 4 bases from J, with 12 bases between. The CDR3 runs to 14 residues. CDR3 region: CASSIDRGGYGYTF. The CDR3 DNA sequence: TGTGCCAGTAGTATCGATCGTGGCGGCTATGGCTACACCTTC.

In its sample, this clone was seen once. The chain combines TRBV7-3 with TRBJ1-1, with D possibly matching TRBD1 (5 bases). This CDR3 has 15 residues. Trimming pared 1 base from V and 3 bases from J, leaving 12 bases between. Germline V gene sequence: CDR1 SGHTA, CDR2 FQGTGA. This CDR3 is CASSLIRAVHTEAFF. In DNA form, the CDR3 reads TGTGCCAGCAGCTTAATCAGGGCGGTTCACACTGAAGCTTTCTTT.

The gene calls are TRBV3-1 (or the pseudogene TRBV3-2) and TRBJ1-5; weak D call: TRBD1 (6 bases). This CDR3 is 14 amino acids long. Germline-derived CDR1 and CDR2 are LGHDT and YNNKEL (reference sequence). V lost 3 bases to trimming and J lost 8 bases, with 14 bases between them. The CDR3 nucleotides read TGTGCCAGCAGCCAGGAACAGGGAATAGAGCCCCAGCATTTT. It codes for CASSQEQGIEPQHF.

The chain links TRBV19 to TRBJ1-4; unclear D gene. The CDR3 loop spans 12 amino acids. The germline CDR1 and CDR2 sequences are LNHDA and SQIVND (reference sequence). V lost 4 bases to trimming and J lost 6 bases, with 6 bases between them. The DNA of the CDR3 is TGTGCCAGTAGTAGCGGGCATGAAAAACTGTTTTTT. It yields the protein CASSSGHEKLFF.

The chain joins TRBV18 to TRBJ2-7; tentative D call: TRBD2 (5 bases). This CDR3 is 14 amino acids long. With 3 bases removed from V and 2 bases from J, the gap between germline ends came to 11 bases. Per germline, CDR1 KGHSH and CDR2 LQKENI. CDR3 DNA sequence: TGTGCCAGCTCACCCGGGAAACCTCCCTACGAGCAGTACTTC. This codes for CASSPGKPPYEQYF.

This clone was picked up one time. The V call is TRBV10-3, the J call TRBJ2-1, with D perhaps matching TRBD2 (5 bases). The CDR3 consists of 13 residues. Germline V CDR1 and CDR2: ENHRY, SYGVKD. V was clipped by 8 bases and J by 6 bases, with 14 bases between them. This CDR3 reads CAIAARGPNEQFF. CDR3 coding DNA: TGTGCCATCGCGGCGCGCGGGCCCAATGAGCAGTTCTTC.

The J gene is TRBJ1-6, the V gene TRBV3-1 (or the pseudogene TRBV3-2); TRBD1 agrees at 10 bases. The CDR3 is made up of 14 amino acids. Germline values: CDR1 LGHDT, CDR2 YNNKEL (reference sequence). V shed 3 bases, J shed 7 bases, and the junction held 0 bases outside the gene matches. The CDR3 nucleotides are TGTGCCAGCAGCCAGGGACAGGGGAATTCACCCCTCCACTTT. Protein: CASSQGQGNSPLHF.